The T cell receptor beta chain described here comes from a study of blood T cells in healthy people across ages (dated by TCRdb to the mid-2010s). For the study in its entirety: Template switching captured roughly one uniquely barcoded TCR beta cDNA molecule per two T cells in model experiments. The study measured age-related changes in TCR beta repertoire diversity using deep sequencing normalized with unique cDNA molecular identifiers. Donors were grouped into four age groups: young (average roughly 17 years), middle-aged (roughly 40), aged (62) and long-lived (approximately 81). Donors of different ages were randomly distributed across sequencing lanes to avoid experimental bias. Using the same blood draw, the study looked at two additional independent replicas of 1 million unique cDNA reads for two donors, one aged 18 to 29 and the other aged 80 or older. What the study reported, not specific to this receptor: Observed TCR beta diversity per million T cells fell roughly linearly with age, and a significant reduction was already apparent by age around 39. Compared with the aged group, the long-lived group had more naive CD4+ T cells, fewer expanded clones and increased TCR diversity, suggesting age selection. Observed TCR beta diversity correlated strongly with the percentage of naive T cells measured by flow cytometry. Estimates of total diversity based on one million sequenced T cells were considered lower bounds and underestimates. Because donor CMV infection status was unknown, age-related changes in expanded clonotypes were potentially confounded. Conclusive comparison of naive and antigen-experienced compartments was prevented by the profiling of bulk unsorted PBMCs.

Libraries were built with 5' RACE. Instrument on record: Illumina HiSeq 2500. A second PCR of about 7 to 12 cycles was run with a J-beta primer mix and a sample-barcoded 5' primer. A template-switch 5' adaptor carrying 12 random nucleotides introduced a unique molecular identifier onto each TCR beta cDNA molecule. Each sample yielded at least 3 million CDR3-containing paired-end reads. All of the RNA was converted into first-strand cDNA using the Mint cDNA synthesis kit, with a TRBC-specific oligonucleotide serving as the primer. After uracil-DNA glycosylase treatment, a first 18-cycle PCR used universal primers M1SS and BC2_uni_R on all cDNA. As for how the authors treated the data: For normalization, 1 million high-quality reads, each with a distinct molecular identifier, were randomly selected from each sample. Instead of being binned into consensus sequences, reads with shared molecular identifiers were discarded. MiTCR, with a Q25 quality threshold and the strictest error-elimination algorithm, was used for CDR3 identification, clonotype clustering and error correction. A nonparametric unseen species model using Euler transformation provided a lower-bound estimate of total TCR beta diversity. The public reads were run again by TCRdb, first through fastp at Q25 and then through MiXCR, and only productive beta chains were kept. Every entry covers one CDR3 protein and lists the most common genes and DNA from its rows. None of the V and J calls come from the authors' own analysis; TCRdb made them. This sample is represented by around 1,100,000 distinct CDR3 sequences; approximately 38% of them were singletons. The top ten constitute around 13% of the sample.

Details on this clonotype: Its cognate antigen has yet to be identified. The sample holds no much larger clone one base away, and base qualities are not on file.

Donors were around 37 systemically healthy Caucasian individuals from Russia aged roughly 6 to 95 years. Ten milliliters of peripheral blood were drawn from each donor into EDTA-treated Vacutainer tubes. PBMCs were isolated by Ficoll-Paque density-gradient centrifugation, with at least 7 million obtained per sample. Total RNA was extracted from PBMCs with Trizol reagent, with at least 6 micrograms obtained per sample. Naive CD45RAhigh/CD27high T cell percentages were measured by flow cytometry on a PBMC aliquot from every donor. V ends up 3 bases short and J 6 bases short, with an unmatched junction base count of 6. The CDR3, cysteine through phenylalanine, is 15 amino acids long. Only the CDR3 portion is preserved as DNA: 45 bases, with reading frame beginning at the first base. Sequences SGHTA (CDR1) and FQGNSA (CDR2) are obtained from the germline V gene.

The sequence was obtained from a man aged 18 to 30 in good health. Rearrangement joined TRBV7-2 to TRBJ2-1, with 9 junctional bases fitting TRBD2. The sample consisted of blood. In nucleotide form, the sequence is TGTGCCAGCAGCTTGGGGCGGGGGGGCTTCAATGAGCAGTTCTTC. Its product reads: CASSLGRGGFNEQFF.